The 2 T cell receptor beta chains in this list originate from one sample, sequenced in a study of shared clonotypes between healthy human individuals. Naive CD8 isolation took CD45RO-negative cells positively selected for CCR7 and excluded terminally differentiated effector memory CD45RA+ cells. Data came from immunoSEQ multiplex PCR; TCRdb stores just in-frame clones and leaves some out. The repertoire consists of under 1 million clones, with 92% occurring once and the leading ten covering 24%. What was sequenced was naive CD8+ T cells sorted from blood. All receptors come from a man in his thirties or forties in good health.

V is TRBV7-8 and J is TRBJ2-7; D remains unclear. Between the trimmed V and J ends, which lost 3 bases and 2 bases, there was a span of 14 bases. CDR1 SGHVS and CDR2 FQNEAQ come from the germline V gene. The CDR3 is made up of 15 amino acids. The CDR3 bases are TGTGCCAGCAGCTTGTACCGCATGCCCACCTACGAGCAGTACTTC. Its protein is CASSLYRMPTYEQYF. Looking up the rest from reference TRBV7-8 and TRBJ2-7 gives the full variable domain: GAGVSQSPRYKVAKRGQDVALRCDPISGHVSLFWYQQALGQGPEFLTYFQNEAQLDKSGLPSDRFFAERPEGSVSTLKIQRTQQEDSAVYLCASSLYRMPTYEQYFGPGTRLTVT.

This CDR3 reads CATTTGKAYEQYF. CDR3 nucleotide sequence: TGTGCCACCACGACAGGGAAAGCCTACGAGCAGTACTTC. V usage is TRBV2 and J usage is TRBJ2-7, with TRBD1 matching 7 bases. V was clipped by 10 bases and J by 2 bases; unmatched bases: 8. The germline gives CDR1 SNHLY, CDR2 FYNNEI. The CDR3 covers 13 residues.